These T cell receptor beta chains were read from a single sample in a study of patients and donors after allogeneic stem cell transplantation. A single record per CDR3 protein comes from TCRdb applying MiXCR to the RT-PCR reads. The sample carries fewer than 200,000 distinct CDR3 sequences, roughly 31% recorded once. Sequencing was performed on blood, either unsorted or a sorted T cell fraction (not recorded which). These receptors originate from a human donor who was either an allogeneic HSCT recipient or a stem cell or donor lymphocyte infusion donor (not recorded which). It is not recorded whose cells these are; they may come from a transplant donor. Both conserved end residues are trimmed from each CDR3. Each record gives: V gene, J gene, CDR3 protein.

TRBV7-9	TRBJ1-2	ASSLARDLLNYGYT
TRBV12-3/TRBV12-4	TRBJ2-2	ASTVTPNTGELF
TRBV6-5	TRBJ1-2	ASSRGGGSGYT
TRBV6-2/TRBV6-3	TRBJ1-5	ASSYQQGPQH
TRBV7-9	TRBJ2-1	ASSLGRNEQF
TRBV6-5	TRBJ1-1	ASSYSGNSNTEAF
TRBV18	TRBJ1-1	ASSRGQDEAF
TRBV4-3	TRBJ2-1	ASSQLAGVVNEQF
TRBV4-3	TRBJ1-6	ASSQDYGYNSPLH
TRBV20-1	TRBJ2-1	SAIGTHSPNEQF
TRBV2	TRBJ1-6	ASVRDRGSPLH
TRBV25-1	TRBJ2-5	ASSESRETQY
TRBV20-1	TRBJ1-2	ISGTAVYGYT
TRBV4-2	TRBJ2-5	ASSQGSGTHQETQY
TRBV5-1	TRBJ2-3	ASSRGSWEGFTDTQY
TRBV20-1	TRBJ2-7	SAVPAASGSYEQY
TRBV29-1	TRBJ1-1	SVLGTEAF
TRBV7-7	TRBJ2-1	ASSQSGRNEQF
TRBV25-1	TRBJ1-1	ASSEGGESEAF
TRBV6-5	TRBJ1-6	ASSYLGPTIALH
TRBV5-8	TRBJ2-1	ASSLPLSGRVLGEQF
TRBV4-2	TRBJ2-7	ASSQLRTSGSEQY
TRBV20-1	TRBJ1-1	SAPGQVNTEAF
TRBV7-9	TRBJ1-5	ASSLSWGASNQPQH
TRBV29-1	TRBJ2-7	SVGLGFYEQY
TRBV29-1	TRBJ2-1	SVRTSSYNEQF
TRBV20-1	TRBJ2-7	SALSGRGYEQY
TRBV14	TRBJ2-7	ASSLQAYEQY
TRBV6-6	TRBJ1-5	ASSQTGDQPQH
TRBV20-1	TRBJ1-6	SASVQGHYNSPLH
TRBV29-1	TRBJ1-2	SGGQAGSGYT
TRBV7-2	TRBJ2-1	ASSFRAINEQF
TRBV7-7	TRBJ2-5	ASSLAGETQY
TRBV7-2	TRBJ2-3	ASSRPAGTDTQY